A single sample is the source of the 8 T cell receptor beta chains below, sequenced in a study of ipilimumab plus nivolumab after autologous stem cell transplantation. The method was immunoSEQ multiplex PCR; TCRdb's version includes in-frame clones alone and lacks a portion of them. This table has 20,000 to 30,000 clones, approximately 86% appearing once. The starting material was PBMCs, obtained in a trial of ipilimumab plus nivolumab as post-transplant consolidation. These receptors all stem from a male donor with diffuse large B-cell lymphoma.

This chain connects TRBV2 to TRBJ1-1, with D possibly TRBD1 on 5 matching bases. Germline loops: CDR1 SNHLY, CDR2 FYNNEI. This CDR3 region has 14 residues. With 0 bases removed from V and 4 bases from J, the gap between germline ends came to 9 bases. The CDR3 DNA reads as TGTGCCAGCAGTGAAGCCACAGGTAGCACTGAAGCTTTCTTT. Amino acids: CASSEATGSTEAFF.

V gene TRBV19 combines with J gene TRBJ1-5; weak D call: TRBD1 (5 bases). The CDR3 has 14 amino acids. V lost 7 bases and J 6 bases, leaving 16 bases between the germline ends. CDR1 and CDR2 (germline): LNHDA, SQIVND (reference sequence). Here the CDR3 DNA reads TGTGCCAGTAAGGACATTATCCGGGGTCAGCCCCAGCATTTT. Translated, it gives CASKDIIRGQPQHF.

The CDR3 loop is CASSQEPFLQDGYTF. The CDR3 region has the DNA TGCGCCAGCAGCCAAGAGCCCTTTCTGCAGGATGGCTACACCTTC. The V gene is TRBV4-1, the J gene TRBJ1-2, with D unresolved. V lost 0 bases to trimming and J lost 6 bases, with 14 bases between them. Germline CDR1 and CDR2: MGHRA and YSYEKL. This CDR3 region has 15 residues.

The chain recombines TRBV5-4 with TRBJ1-1; D is ambiguous. From germline, CDR1 is SGHNT and CDR2 YYREEE (reference sequence). The CDR3 is 14 amino acids. The V end lost 1 base, the J end lost 3 bases, and 10 bases lay between the germline ends. As DNA, the CDR3 is TGTGCCAGCAGCTTGCCGCGTATGGACACTGAAGCTTTCTTT. Its protein is CASSLPRMDTEAFF.

The rearrangement links TRBV5-1 to TRBJ2-1; 7 nucleotides line up with TRBD2. This CDR3 is 17 amino acids long. V shed 4 bases, J shed 2 bases, and the junction held 12 bases outside the gene matches. CDR1 and CDR2 from the germline V gene are SGHRS and YFSETQ. The CDR3 spells CASSQRSQREAYNEQFF. In DNA, the CDR3 is TGCGCCAGCAGCCAGCGCAGCCAGCGGGAAGCCTACAATGAGCAGTTCTTC.

This chain connects TRBV9 to TRBJ1-2; no clear D gene. Germline CDR1 is SGDLS and CDR2 is YYNGEE. The ends were cut back, 4 bases at V and 4 bases at J, with 17 bases in the middle. The CDR3 covers 15 residues. CDR3 sequence (DNA): TGTGCCAGCAGCCCCTCGACGCAGTCGATCTATGGCTACACCTTC. This encodes CASSPSTQSIYGYTF.

Points on this clone: The same CDR3 is also encoded by other DNA sequences in this sample. The rearrangement joins TRBV7-2 to TRBJ1-1; D is uncertain. The CDR3 covers 13 residues. V lost 2 bases and J 0 bases, leaving 4 bases between the germline ends. CDR1 SGHTA and CDR2 FQGNSA come from the germline V gene. CDR3 in amino acids: CASSLSVNTEAFF. As DNA, the CDR3 is TGTGCCAGCAGCTTAAGTGTGAACACTGAAGCTTTCTTT.

J is TRBJ2-5 and V is TRBV5-4; D may correspond to TRBD1 or TRBD2 (5 bases each). Trimming left V 3 bases short and J 4 bases short, with 10 bases between. Looked up from germline, CDR1 is SGHNT and CDR2 is YYREEE (reference sequence). This CDR3 has 13 residues. CDR3 loop: CASSYRGRETQYF. CDR3 nucleotide sequence: TGTGCCAGCAGCTATCGGGGCCGAGAGACCCAGTACTTC.